This T cell receptor (beta chain) was sequenced in a study of PD-1 blockade in classical Hodgkin lymphoma. Whole-study findings and limits: A significant rise in TCR diversity by C4D1 was seen for CD4+ but not CD8+ cells. Compared with healthy donors, newly diagnosed patients reportedly showed lower baseline TCR diversity.

The germline V gene has CDR1 SQVTM and CDR2 ANQGSEA. The CDR3 is made up of 14 amino acids. V lost 4 bases to trimming and J lost 4 bases; unmatched junction nucleotides: 6. The patients all showed relapse after autologous stem cell transplantation, while their brentuximab vedotin exposure varied. Data came from immunoSEQ multiplex PCR; TCRdb stores just in-frame clones and leaves some out. The table includes about 20,000 clones, around 80% detected once. Notes on this clone: What it binds is not known.

This receptor was taken from a human donor with classical Hodgkin lymphoma. This chain uses TRBV29-1 with TRBJ1-2; 10 bases are shared with TRBD1. The sequences come from peripheral blood mononuclear cells (PBMCs), collected before the second cycle of nivolumab. The DNA of the CDR3 is TGCAGCGTTGGCAGGACAGGGGGAGGCTATGGCTACACCTTC. Its translation: CSVGRTGGGYGYTF.